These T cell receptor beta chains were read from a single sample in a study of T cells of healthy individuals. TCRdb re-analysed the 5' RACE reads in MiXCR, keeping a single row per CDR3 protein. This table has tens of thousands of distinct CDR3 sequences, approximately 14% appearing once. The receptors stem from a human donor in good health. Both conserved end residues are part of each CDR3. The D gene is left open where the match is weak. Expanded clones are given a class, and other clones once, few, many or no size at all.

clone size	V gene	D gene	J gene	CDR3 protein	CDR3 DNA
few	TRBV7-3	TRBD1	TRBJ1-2	CASSLMATGNYGYTF	TGTGCCAGCAGCTTAATGGCGACAGGGAACTATGGCTACACCTTC
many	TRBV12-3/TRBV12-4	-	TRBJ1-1	CASSFGETMAFF	TGTGCCAGCAGTTTCGGGGAAACAATGGCTTTCTTT
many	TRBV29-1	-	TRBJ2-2	CSAGRDTGELFF	TGCAGCGCAGGCAGAGACACCGGGGAGCTGTTTTTT
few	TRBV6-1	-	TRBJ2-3	CASAEKPGPMADTQYF	TGTGCCAGCGCAGAAAAGCCGGGACCTATGGCAGATACGCAGTATTTT
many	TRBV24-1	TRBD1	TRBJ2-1	CATNRGETYNEQFF	TGTGCCACGAACAGGGGCGAAACTTACAATGAGCAGTTCTTC
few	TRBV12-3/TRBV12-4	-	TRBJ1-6	CASSIRGDNSPLHF	TGTGCCAGCAGTATACGGGGGGATAATTCACCCCTCCACTTT
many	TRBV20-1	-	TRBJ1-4	CSASILGANEKPFF	TGCAGTGCTAGTATCTTGGGGGCTAATGAAAAACCGTTTTTT
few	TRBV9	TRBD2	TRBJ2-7	CASSQGGGLHEQYF	TGTGCCAGCAGCCAGGGCGGGGGGCTACACGAGCAGTACTTC
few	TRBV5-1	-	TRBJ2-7	CASSLRGLGDEQYF	TGCGCCAGCAGCTTGCGGGGGCTCGGCGACGAGCAGTACTTC
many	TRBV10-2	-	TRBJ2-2	CASSRDKGGLSGELFF	TGCGCCAGCAGTCGGGACAAGGGGGGATTGAGCGGGGAGCTGTTTTTT
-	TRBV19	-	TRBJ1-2	CASSIIRGGYTF	TGTGCCAGTAGTATCATCAGGGGTGGCTACACCTTC
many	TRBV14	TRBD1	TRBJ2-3	CASSRDRGSADTQYF	TGTGCCAGCAGCCGGGACAGGGGGTCGGCAGATACGCAGTATTTT
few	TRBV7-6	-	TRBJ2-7	CASSFLSGDREQYF	TGTGCCAGCAGCTTTCTCTCCGGGGATAGGGAGCAGTACTTC
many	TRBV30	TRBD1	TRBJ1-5	CAWSVSQGGNQPQHF	TGTGCCTGGAGTGTTTCACAGGGGGGCAATCAGCCCCAGCATTTT
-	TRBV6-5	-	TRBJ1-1	CASSYAPGDTEAFF	TGTGCCAGCAGTTACGCCCCTGGTGACACTGAAGCTTTCTTT
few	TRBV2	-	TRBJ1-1	CASSDRPGNTEAFF	TGTGCCAGCAGTGATCGGCCGGGAAACACTGAAGCTTTCTTT
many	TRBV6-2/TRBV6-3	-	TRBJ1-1	CASRPGHAPTEAFF	TGTGCCAGCAGGCCCGGGCACGCCCCCACTGAAGCTTTCTTT
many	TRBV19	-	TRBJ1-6	CASGNRASGSPLHF	TGTGCCAGTGGAAACAGGGCATCCGGTTCACCCCTCCACTTT
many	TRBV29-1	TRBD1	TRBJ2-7	CSVVGTGGLEQYF	TGCAGCGTTGTCGGGACAGGGGGCCTCGAGCAGTACTTC
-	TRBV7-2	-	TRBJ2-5	CASSADGVTQYF	TGTGCCAGCAGCGCGGACGGGGTAACCCAGTACTTC
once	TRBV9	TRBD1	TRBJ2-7	CASSESHRGEQYF	TGTGCCAGCAGCGAATCCCACAGGGGCGAGCAGTACTTC
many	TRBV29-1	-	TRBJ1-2	CSVEIGTYGYTF	TGCAGCGTTGAAATAGGGACGTATGGCTACACCTTC
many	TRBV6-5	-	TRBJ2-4	CASRSTGGLAKNIQYF	TGTGCCAGCAGGAGCACAGGTGGACTAGCCAAAAACATTCAGTACTTC
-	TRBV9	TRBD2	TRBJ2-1	CASSVGSGGDNEQFF	TGTGCCAGCAGCGTAGGTTCGGGGGGTGACAATGAGCAGTTCTTC
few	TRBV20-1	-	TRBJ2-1	CSASLIERAGQGQFF	TGCAGTGCTAGTTTAATAGAGCGGGCCGGGCAGGGGCAGTTCTTC
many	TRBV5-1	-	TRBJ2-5	CASSLSGAEETQYF	TGCGCCAGCAGCTTGTCAGGGGCGGAAGAGACCCAGTACTTC
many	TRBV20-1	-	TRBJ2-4	CSAVQGGAKNIQYF	TGCAGTGCTGTTCAGGGGGGGGCCAAAAACATTCAGTACTTC
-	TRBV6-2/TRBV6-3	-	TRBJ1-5	CASSYGGLGASNQPQHF	TGTGCCAGCAGTTACGGTGGACTTGGGGCTAGCAATCAGCCCCAGCATTTT
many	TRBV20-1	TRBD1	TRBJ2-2	CSARSRTGTGELFF	TGCAGTGCTAGATCCAGGACAGGGACCGGGGAGCTGTTTTTT
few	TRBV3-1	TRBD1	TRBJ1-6	CASSFDRVGSPLHF	TGTGCCAGCAGCTTTGACAGGGTCGGTTCACCCCTCCACTTT
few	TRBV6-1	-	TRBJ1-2	CASSEATGIGNYGYTF	TGTGCCAGCAGTGAAGCGACCGGGATTGGTAACTATGGCTACACCTTC
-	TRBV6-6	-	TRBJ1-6	CASYREVNSPLHF	TGTGCCAGTTACAGGGAAGTGAATTCACCCCTCCACTTT
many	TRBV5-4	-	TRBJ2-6	CASSLGGPGANVLTF	TGTGCCAGCAGCTTGGGAGGGCCCGGGGCCAACGTCCTGACTTTC
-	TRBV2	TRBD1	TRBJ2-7	CASSAPGQGGLEQYF	TGTGCCAGCAGTGCCCCGGGACAGGGGGGTCTCGAGCAGTACTTC
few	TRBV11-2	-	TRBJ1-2	CASRIAVGDGYTF	TGTGCCAGCAGAATAGCGGTCGGGGATGGCTACACCTTC
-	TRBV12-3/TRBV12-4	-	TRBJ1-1	CASSLGTGSSEAFF	TGTGCCAGCAGTTTAGGTACGGGAAGCTCGGAAGCTTTCTTT
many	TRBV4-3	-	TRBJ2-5	CASSQDRAETQYF	TGCGCCAGCAGCCAAGACAGGGCGGAGACCCAGTACTTC
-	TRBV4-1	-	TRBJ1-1	CASSLGLRDEAFF	TGCGCCAGCAGTTTGGGACTGCGGGATGAAGCTTTCTTT
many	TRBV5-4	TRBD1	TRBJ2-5	CASSRDSQETQYF	TGTGCCAGCAGCAGGGACAGCCAAGAGACCCAGTACTTC
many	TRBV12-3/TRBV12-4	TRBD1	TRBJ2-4	CASNKQGASKNIQYF	TGTGCCAGCAATAAACAGGGGGCGTCCAAAAACATTCAGTACTTC
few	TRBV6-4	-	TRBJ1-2	CASSDKAAYGYTF	TGTGCCAGCAGTGACAAGGCGGCTTATGGCTACACCTTC
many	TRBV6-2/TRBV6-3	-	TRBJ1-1	CASSWASTEAFF	TGTGCCAGCAGTTGGGCGAGCACTGAAGCTTTCTTT
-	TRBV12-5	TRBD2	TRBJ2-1	CASGLVIRRGLAGGPRVGNEQFF	TGTGCTAGTGGTTTGGTAATACGAAGGGGACTAGCGGGGGGGCCTAGGGTTGGGAATGAGCAGTTCTTC
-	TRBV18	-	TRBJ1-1	CASSLKTDATEAFF	TGTGCCAGCTCACTGAAGACTGACGCCACTGAAGCTTTCTTT
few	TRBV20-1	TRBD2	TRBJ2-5	CSASNDGGRARAETQYF	TGCAGTGCTAGTAATGATGGCGGGAGGGCCAGGGCAGAGACCCAGTACTTC
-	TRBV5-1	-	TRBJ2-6	CASSLDRAGANVLTF	TGCGCCAGCAGCTTGGATAGGGCAGGGGCCAACGTCCTGACTTTC
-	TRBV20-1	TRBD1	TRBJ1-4	CSASPSGTGVEKLFF	TGCAGTGCTAGTCCCTCCGGGACAGGGGTTGAAAAACTGTTTTTT
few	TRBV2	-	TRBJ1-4	CASSPRTAREKLFF	TGTGCCAGCAGTCCGCGGACAGCACGGGAAAAACTGTTTTTT
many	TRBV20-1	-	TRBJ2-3	CSGGRDTDTQYF	TGCAGTGGTGGGAGAGATACAGATACGCAGTATTTT
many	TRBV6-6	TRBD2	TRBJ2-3	CASSWASGGKDTQYF	TGTGCCAGCAGTTGGGCGAGCGGGGGTAAAGATACGCAGTATTTT
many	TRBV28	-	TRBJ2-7	CASSLGNHEQYF	TGTGCCAGCAGCCTAGGGAACCACGAGCAGTACTTC
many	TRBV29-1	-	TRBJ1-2	CSVEVPTPLSYGYTF	TGCAGCGTTGAAGTCCCTACACCGCTTAGCTATGGCTACACCTTC
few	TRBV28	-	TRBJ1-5	CASRYNHGSNQPQHF	TGTGCCAGCAGGTATAACCACGGTAGCAATCAGCCCCAGCATTTT
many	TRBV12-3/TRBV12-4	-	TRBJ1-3	CASSSGVRNTIYF	TGTGCCAGCAGTTCAGGGGTCCGAAACACCATATATTTT
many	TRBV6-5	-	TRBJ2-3	CASSYSLSSPDTQYF	TGTGCCAGCAGTTACTCTCTCTCTTCCCCAGATACGCAGTATTTT
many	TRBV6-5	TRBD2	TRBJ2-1	CASSYSKGGSYNEQFF	TGTGCCAGCAGTTACTCGAAGGGAGGGTCCTACAATGAGCAGTTCTTC
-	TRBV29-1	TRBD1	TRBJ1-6	CSVRTGDNSPLHF	TGCAGCGTTCGGACAGGGGATAATTCACCCCTCCACTTT